Listed below are T cell receptor beta chains from one sample, sequenced in a study of CD8 T cells in Susac syndrome. TCRdb analysed the immunoSEQ multiplex PCR reads with MiXCR anew, one entry per CDR3 protein. The sample has approximately 70,000 distinct CDR3 sequences; approximately 95% are singletons. Sequencing input: CD8+ T cells from PBMCs. The receptors come from a human donor in good health. Each CDR3 is given with its conserved first and last residue. D genes are given only for firm matches. Clone size is shown for a subset of rows, as once, few, many or a class of expanded clone.

length	V	J	D	size	DNA	CDR3
13	TRBV2	TRBJ1-2	TRBD1	.	TGTGCCAGCAGTCCAAGACAGGGGTATGGCTACACCTTC	CASSPRQGYGYTF
13	TRBV15	TRBJ2-2	.	.	TGTGCCACCAGCAGGGATTGGACCGGGGAGCTGTTTTTT	CATSRDWTGELFF
16	TRBV12-3/TRBV12-4	TRBJ2-1	TRBD2	.	TGTGCCAGCAGTTCGTCTGAGCGGGGCGGCCGGGATGAGCAGTTCTTC	CASSSSERGGRDEQFF
16	TRBV7-8	TRBJ2-2	TRBD2	.	TGTGCCAGCAGTCTAGCCAGCGGGGGTGGCACCGGGGAGCTGTTTTTT	CASSLASGGGTGELFF
13	TRBV27	TRBJ2-4	.	.	TGTGCCAGCAGCCTGAGCGCCAAAAATATTCAGTACTTC	CASSLSAKNIQYF
15	TRBV20-1	TRBJ2-5	TRBD1	.	TGCAGTGCTAGCCCTCTTACAGGGGATTTGGAGACCCAGTACTTC	CSASPLTGDLETQYF
13	TRBV6-1	TRBJ2-1	.	.	TGTGCCAGCAGTGACTATCTCGGGAATGAGCAGTTCTTC	CASSDYLGNEQFF
18	TRBV12-3/TRBV12-4	TRBJ2-2	TRBD2	.	TGTGCCAGCAGAAGGACTAGCGGGGGGGCTCGAGTCACCGGGGAGCTGTTTTTT	CASRRTSGGARVTGELFF
15	TRBV27	TRBJ2-1	TRBD2	.	TGTGCCAGCAGTTTGACTAGCAGCTCATACAATGAGCAGTTCTTC	CASSLTSSSYNEQFF
14	TRBV28	TRBJ2-1	.	.	TGTGCCAGCAGCCGCCTTTTAACGAGCAATGAGCAGTTCTTC	CASSRLLTSNEQFF
14	TRBV20-1	TRBJ2-5	.	.	TGCAGTGCTATTTATTATCCGGGCCAAGAGACCCAGTACTTC	CSAIYYPGQETQYF
14	TRBV7-9	TRBJ2-1	.	.	TGTGCCAGCAGCCCTCAGTACTCCTACAATGAGCAGTTCTTC	CASSPQYSYNEQFF
13	TRBV5-6	TRBJ2-7	.	.	TGTGCCAGCAGCACGGGGGGCGGCTACGAGCAGTACTTC	CASSTGGGYEQYF
16	TRBV5-6	TRBJ1-2	TRBD1	.	TGTGCCAGCAGTCTCGACAGGGGGCTGATTGTCTATGGCTACACCTTC	CASSLDRGLIVYGYTF
14	TRBV12-3/TRBV12-4	TRBJ1-5	.	.	TGTGCCAGCAAATTGGAGGGGAGCAATCAGCCCCAGCATTTT	CASKLEGSNQPQHF
14	TRBV4-1	TRBJ1-1	.	.	TGCGCCAGCAGCCAAGACTCCCTGAACACTGAAGCTTTCTTT	CASSQDSLNTEAFF
14	TRBV9	TRBJ2-1	.	.	TGTGCCAGCAGCGTGGCGTCGTCAAGCGATGAGCAGTTCTTC	CASSVASSSDEQFF
16	TRBV7-6	TRBJ2-2	.	.	TGTGCCAGCAGCTTAGTAGGGGGGCATATGACCGGGGAGCTGTTTTTT	CASSLVGGHMTGELFF
16	TRBV7-9	TRBJ2-3	TRBD2	.	TGTGCCAGCGGGACTAGCGGGGGACCTAGCACAGATACGCAGTATTTT	CASGTSGGPSTDTQYF
13	TRBV29-1	TRBJ2-5	TRBD2	.	TGCAGCGTTGACGGGACTAACCAAGAGACCCAGTACTTC	CSVDGTNQETQYF
15	TRBV15	TRBJ1-5	.	.	TGTGCCACCAGCAGAGATCGTGGGGTGGGTCAGCCCCAGCATTTT	CATSRDRGVGQPQHF
15	TRBV28	TRBJ2-1	TRBD1	.	TGTGCCAGCACCGAGGGGGCAGGGCTTTTCAATGAGCAGTTCTTC	CASTEGAGLFNEQFF
15	TRBV28	TRBJ2-1	.	.	TGTGCCAGCAGTTTCCTATCCGGGGGCTACAATGAGCAGTTCTTC	CASSFLSGGYNEQFF
16	TRBV7-9	TRBJ1-5	.	.	TGTGCCAGCAGCCCGGGCGGGGGGCCAAGGTATCAGCCCCAGCATTTT	CASSPGGGPRYQPQHF
14	TRBV5-5	TRBJ2-5	.	.	TGTGCCAGCGCCATATTCCAGGGAGGTGAGACCCAGTACTTC	CASAIFQGGETQYF
12	TRBV6-5	TRBJ2-7	.	few	TGTGCCAGCAGTCCCGGACTGCTGGGTCAGTACTTC	CASSPGLLGQYF
13	TRBV11-2	TRBJ2-2	.	.	TGTGCCAGCAGCTTAGTATGGACCGGGGAGCTGTTTTTT	CASSLVWTGELFF
13	TRBV6-6	TRBJ2-3	.	.	TGTGCCAGCAGTTGGCAGAACACAGATACGCAGTATTTT	CASSWQNTDTQYF
16	TRBV24-1	TRBJ2-2	.	.	TGTGCCACCAGTGAGAGGGGACCGGAGAACACCGGGGAGCTGTTTTTT	CATSERGPENTGELFF
14	TRBV7-3	TRBJ1-1	.	.	TGTGCCAGCAGCTTAAGTATCGGGAACACTGAAGCTTTCTTT	CASSLSIGNTEAFF
16	TRBV7-6	TRBJ2-1	TRBD1	.	TGTGCCAGCAGCTCCTACCAAACACAGGGGGGAAATGAGCAGTTCTTC	CASSSYQTQGGNEQFF
16	TRBV9	TRBJ2-7	TRBD2	.	TGTGCCAGCAGCGTAGGAGGGCGCCTAGCGGCCTACGAGCAGTACTTC	CASSVGGRLAAYEQYF
14	TRBV28	TRBJ1-1	TRBD1	.	TGTGCCAGCAGTCCGCCAGACAGGGTCCCTGAAGCTTTCTTT	CASSPPDRVPEAFF
15	TRBV9	TRBJ1-1	.	.	TGTGCCAGCAGCGTAGGGAACAGGGAATACACTGAAGCTTTCTTT	CASSVGNREYTEAFF
12	TRBV7-9	TRBJ1-1	.	.	TGTGCCAGCAGCTTAGGAGCCGGTCAGGCTTTCTTT	CASSLGAGQAFF
14	TRBV12-3/TRBV12-4	TRBJ1-1	.	.	TGTGCCAGCAGTCTCACAGGGAAGGGAACTGAAGCTTTCTTT	CASSLTGKGTEAFF
13	TRBV7-9	TRBJ1-2	.	.	TGTGCCAGCAGCCCCCGGCCCCCCTATGGCTACACCTTC	CASSPRPPYGYTF
13	TRBV2	TRBJ1-1	.	.	TGTGCCTTGCTTTGGGACCTGAACACTGAAGCTTTCTTT	CALLWDLNTEAFF
12	TRBV29-1	TRBJ1-2	.	.	TGCAGCGTTGAACGGGGGTTCAATGGCTACACCTTC	CSVERGFNGYTF
14	TRBV27	TRBJ1-2	.	.	TGTGCCAGCAGTTGGTCATTGGGGGCTGGTGGCTACACCTTC	CASSWSLGAGGYTF
14	TRBV4-2	TRBJ2-7	.	.	TGTGCCAGCAGCCAGGAGATCCGGATGGAAGAGCAGTACTTC	CASSQEIRMEEQYF
17	TRBV3-1	TRBJ2-1	TRBD2	.	TGTGCCAGCAGCCAAGAGGGAAGCGGGGGGGCCTACAATGAGCAGTTCTTC	CASSQEGSGGAYNEQFF
13	TRBV9	TRBJ1-1	.	.	TGTGCCAGCAGCGTAGGGGCAACGTCCGAAGCTTTCTTT	CASSVGATSEAFF
17	TRBV7-9	TRBJ2-2	.	.	TGTGCCAGCAGCTTTACGTCTCGGGCAGCGAACACCGGGGAGCTGTTTTTT	CASSFTSRAANTGELFF
13	TRBV11-2	TRBJ2-1	.	.	TGTGCCAGCAGCCCAGGGACGGCAAGTGAGCAGTTCTTC	CASSPGTASEQFF
17	TRBV3-1	TRBJ2-1	.	.	TGTGCCAGCAGCCAAGATCTCCCCGGTAGCTCCTACAATGAGCAGTTCTTC	CASSQDLPGSSYNEQFF
13	TRBV29-1	TRBJ1-1	.	.	TGCAGCGGGGACATTCCGGGACGCACTGAAGCTTTCTTT	CSGDIPGRTEAFF
14	TRBV21-1	TRBJ2-7	.	once	TGTGCCAGCAGCAACCCCATGACAGGGGGCGAGCAGTACTTC	CASSNPMTGGEQYF
16	TRBV28	TRBJ2-7	.	.	TGTGCCAGCAGCTCCTTCGGCGGCTCACCCCCCTACGAGCAGTACTTC	CASSSFGGSPPYEQYF
16	TRBV7-2	TRBJ2-5	TRBD1	.	TGTGCCAGCAGCTCTGGACCAGGGGGCATTCTAGAGACCCAGTACTTC	CASSSGPGGILETQYF
14	TRBV5-4	TRBJ2-2	.	.	TGTGCCAGCAGTTACACGTCGAACACCGGGGAGCTGTTTTTT	CASSYTSNTGELFF
13	TRBV5-1	TRBJ1-1	.	.	TGCGCCAGCTACGAAGGGGGTCGAACTGAAGCTTTCTTT	CASYEGGRTEAFF
11	TRBV29-1	TRBJ2-7	.	.	TGCAGCGTTGAATGGGGGCGGGAGCAGTACTTC	CSVEWGREQYF
14	TRBV28	TRBJ1-1	.	.	TGTGCCATCCTGTCCGGGATATTGAACACTGAAGCTTTCTTT	CAILSGILNTEAFF
13	TRBV7-2	TRBJ2-3	.	.	TGTGCCAGCAGCTTAGTTCGCACAGATACGCAGTATTTT	CASSLVRTDTQYF